The 21 T cell receptor beta chains listed next were all sequenced from one sample in a study of cytomegalovirus exposure and HLA in healthy donors. With 60 Vbeta and 13 Jbeta primers, the PCR was carried out. Assay: immunoSEQ multiplex PCR; the TCRdb copy retains only in-frame clones and omits some. The sample shows about 110,000 clones, more than 65% of them seen only once. The sequencing input was PBMCs. The receptors were gathered from a male donor in good health and CMV-seronegative.

J is TRBJ2-7 and V is TRBV9, with D perhaps matching TRBD2 (5 bases). Trimming left V 0 bases short and J 2 bases short, with 15 bases between. Per germline, CDR1 SGDLS and CDR2 YYNGEE. The CDR3 has 16 residues. This CDR3 reads CASSVDREWTPYEQYF. In DNA form, the CDR3 reads TGTGCCAGCAGCGTAGATCGGGAATGGACGCCCTACGAGCAGTACTTC. The full variable domain, completed using reference TRBV9 and TRBJ2-7, is DSGVTQTPKHLITATGQRVTLRCSPRSGDLSVYWYQQSLDQGLQFLIQYYNGEERAKGNILERFSAQQFPDLHSELNLSSLELGDSALYFCASSVDREWTPYEQYFGPGTRLTVT.

This clone was seen once. The chain recombines TRBV7-2 with TRBJ2-2, with a tentative D call TRBD1 (7 bases). The CDR3 runs to 17 residues. CDR1 and CDR2 (germline): SGHTA, FQGNSA. The ends were cut back, 5 bases at V and 4 bases at J, with 20 bases in the middle. CDR3 in DNA: TGTGCCAGCAGCGAACAGGGGCTCCCCGGGGGCACCGGGGAGCTGTTTTTT. Encoded protein: CASSEQGLPGGTGELFF.

This clone was recorded a few times. J is TRBJ2-7 and V is TRBV6-5; D perhaps matches TRBD2 (7 bases). The V gene lost 6 bases and the J gene lost 5 bases, with 14 bases spanning the gap. The CDR3 sequence is 13 residues long. Per germline, CDR1 MNHEY and CDR2 SVGAGI. The CDR3 DNA reads TGTGCCAGCAGAACGGGGGGCGGGCACGAGCAGTACTTC. Translated: CASRTGGGHEQYF.

This chain joins TRBV30 and TRBJ2-5; perhaps TRBD1 as D (6 bases). The DNA end is more similar to TRBJ2-7, so the J call may be wrong. Germline V gene lookup returns CDR1 GTSNPN and CDR2 SVGIG (reference sequence). The CDR3 consists of 14 residues. The CDR3 nucleotides read TGTGCCTGGGCCCCCGGGACACCTTCCTACGAGCAGTACTTC. Its translation is CAWAPGTPSYEQYF.

The chain recombines TRBV9 with TRBJ2-3, with a possible D match to TRBD1 (6 bases). The V end lost 6 bases, the J end lost 3 bases, and 20 bases lay between the germline ends. The germline gives CDR1 SGDLS, CDR2 YYNGEE. The CDR3 runs 16 residues. CDR3 region: CASNQQGRGGTDTQYF. DNA for the CDR3: TGTGCCAGCAATCAACAGGGAAGGGGCGGGACAGATACGCAGTATTTT.

The rearrangement uses TRBV14 and TRBJ2-2, with TRBD1 matching 7 bases. The CDR3 extends over 15 amino acids. Germline V gives CDR1 SGHDN, CDR2 FVKESK. V lost 4 bases, J lost 2 bases, and 4 bases stayed unmatched. CDR3 region: CASSPGQLNTGELFF. The CDR3 nucleotides read TGTGCCAGCAGCCCGGGACAGCTAAACACCGGGGAGCTGTTTTTT.

On this clone itself: Other DNA sequences in this sample translate to the same CDR3. The rearrangement links TRBV5-1 to TRBJ2-3; D is uncertain. Trimming cost V 4 bases and J 0 bases, with 3 bases left between them. CDR3 length: 12 residues. CDR1 SGHRS and CDR2 YFSETQ come from the germline V gene. CDR3 amino acids: CASSLSTDTQYF. The CDR3 DNA reads as TGCGCCAGCAGCCTTAGCACAGATACGCAGTATTTT.

The rearrangement joins TRBV2 to TRBJ1-1, with D possibly being TRBD1 (6 bases). Trimming took off 7 bases at V and 5 bases at J, with 8 bases between the two ends. The CDR3 is 11 amino acids. CDR1 is SNHLY, CDR2 FYNNEI, per germline. CDR3 loop: CASNRVTEAFF. The CDR3 DNA reads TGTGCCAGCAACAGGGTTACTGAAGCTTTCTTT.

The rearrangement joins TRBV7-9 to TRBJ2-2, with D perhaps matching TRBD2 (6 bases). Germline CDR1 SEHNR, CDR2 FQNEAQ (reference sequence). The CDR3 extends over 14 amino acids. V shed 10 bases and J shed 5 bases, with 17 bases lying between them. CDR3 nucleotides: TGTGCCACAAGACGTGGGGCGGGGACCGGGGAGCTGTTTTTT. Translated, it gives CATRRGAGTGELFF.

Only one count was recorded for this clone. This chain links TRBV4-2 with TRBJ1-1, with 8 positions matching TRBD1. The CDR3 loop spans 13 amino acids. The ends lost 3 bases at V and 6 bases at J; junction bases unmatched: 3. Germline CDR1 LGHNA, CDR2 YNFKEQ. The CDR3 is CASSHSGGSEAFF. CDR3 nucleotides: TGTGCCAGCAGCCACTCAGGGGGCTCTGAAGCTTTCTTT.

The J gene is TRBJ2-5, the V gene TRBV4-1, with 12 bases lining up with TRBD2. Germline CDR1 MGHRA, CDR2 YSYEKL. The CDR3 covers 16 residues. The V and J ends lost 3 bases and 5 bases, in that order; junction bases with no gene match: 7. The CDR3 here is CASSQKTSGSSETQYF. For the CDR3, the DNA is TGCGCCAGCAGCCAGAAGACTAGCGGGAGTAGCGAGACCCAGTACTTC.

The V gene is TRBV27, the J gene TRBJ1-1; D gene unclear. CDR3 length: 13 amino acids. V dropped 4 bases and J dropped 0 bases, with 6 bases sitting between them. The germline V gene has CDR1 MNHEY and CDR2 SMNVEV (reference sequence). CDR3 nucleotides: TGTGCCAGCAGTTACTCCATGAACACTGAAGCTTTCTTT. As protein: CASSYSMNTEAFF.

This chain joins TRBV15 and TRBJ2-1; the match to TRBD1 covers 9 bases. Germline V lookup: CDR1 LNHNV, CDR2 YYDKDF (reference sequence). The CDR3 runs to 19 residues. Germline trimming cut 0 bases from V and 7 bases from J; bases unmatched to any gene: 16. CDR3 nucleotides: TGTGCCACCAGCAGAGATATGACCCCGACAGGGGGTGAGGTAAATGAGCAGTTCTTC. This sequence encodes CATSRDMTPTGGEVNEQFF.

This clone was recorded once. Distinct nucleotide sequences in the sample also encode this CDR3. The chain joins TRBV27 to TRBJ2-5; TRBD1 aligns across 8 bases. J gave up 1 base and V 6 bases, and 7 bases lay outside the gene matches. The CDR3 is made up of 15 amino acids. CDR1 and CDR2 from the germline V gene are MNHEY and SMNVEV (reference sequence). CDR3 sequence reads: CASSSRDRSQETQYF. CDR3 coding DNA: TGTGCCAGCAGCTCGCGGGACAGGAGCCAAGAGACCCAGTACTTC.

The chain carries TRBV7-5 and TRBJ2-3; the DNA was not used to check the table's D call, TRBD2. TRBV7-5 is flagged as a pseudogene. The CDR3 loop spans 19 amino acids. The CDR3 sequence is CARSLLIGTSGSGSDTQYF. The DNA for the CDR3 is TGTGCCAGAAGCTTATTGATTGGGACTAGCGGGAGTGGGTCAGATACGCAGTATTTT.

The V gene is TRBV6-6, the J gene TRBJ1-1; TRBD1 aligns across 7 bases. The germline V gene has CDR1 MNHNY and CDR2 SVGAGI (reference sequence). Trimming removed 3 bases from V and 1 base from J; junction bases left unmatched: 5. The CDR3 consists of 15 residues. CDR3 sequence reads: CASSYGGQRNTEAFF. In DNA, the CDR3 is TGTGCCAGCAGTTATGGGGGACAGAGGAACACTGAAGCTTTCTTT.

The count of this clone is one. The V and J genes are TRBV5-6 and TRBJ1-1; possibly TRBD1 for D (6 bases). Germline-derived CDR1 and CDR2 are SGHDT and YYEEEE. This CDR3 spans 15 amino acids. V was shortened by 3 bases and J by 0 bases, with 12 bases between the two germline ends. This CDR3 is CASSSPGQLNTEAFF. The CDR3 nucleotides read TGTGCCAGCAGCTCTCCGGGACAATTGAACACTGAAGCTTTCTTT.

This chain joins TRBV5-1 and TRBJ1-1; TRBD1 agrees at 9 bases. CDR1 is SGHRS, CDR2 YFSETQ, per germline. Losses at the gene ends were 2 bases for V and 3 bases for J; bases not matched to a gene: 5. This CDR3 contains 15 residues. CDR3 nucleotide sequence: TGCGCCAGCAGCTTTCGACAGGGGGTTTACACTGAAGCTTTCTTT. It specifies CASSFRQGVYTEAFF.

CDR3 bases: TGTGCCAGCAGCTCGACAGGAACAACTAATGAAAAACTGTTTTTT. This sequence encodes CASSSTGTTNEKLFF. This chain uses TRBV7-8 with TRBJ1-4; D is possibly TRBD1 (6 bases). Trimming left V 4 bases short and J 0 bases short, with 9 bases between. The germline CDR1 and CDR2 sequences are SGHVS and FQNEAQ. The CDR3 totals 15 residues.

This rearrangement joins TRBV2 to TRBJ1-1; D ambiguous. The germline V and J ends were trimmed by 8 bases and 0 bases, with 7 bases remaining between them. The length of the CDR3 is 12 residues. Germline lookup yields CDR1 SNHLY and CDR2 FYNNEI. The CDR3 DNA is TGTGCCAGCTCGGGGATGAACACTGAAGCTTTCTTT. It encodes CASSGMNTEAFF. Complete variable domain (other parts from reference TRBV2 and TRBJ1-1): EPEVTQTPSHQVTQMGQEVILRCVPISNHLYFYWYRQILGQKVEFLVSFYNNEISEKSEIFDDQFSVERPDGSNFTLKIRSTKLEDSAMYFCASSGMNTEAFFGQGTRLTVV.

This sequence joins TRBV5-6 and TRBJ1-3; D is undetermined. CDR3 size: 16 residues. Between the trimmed V and J ends, which lost 0 bases and 0 bases, there was a span of 10 bases. Germline-derived CDR1 and CDR2 are SGHDT and YYEEEE. The CDR3, as DNA: TGTGCCAGCAGCTTGGATGAGGAGGTCTCTGGAAACACCATATATTTT. The encoded protein is CASSLDEEVSGNTIYF. The full variable domain, with the rest looked up from reference TRBV5-6 and TRBJ1-3, is DAGVTQSPTHLIKTRGQQVTLRCSPKSGHDTVSWYQQALGQGPQFIFQYYEEEERQRGNFPDRFSGHQFPNYSSELNVNALLLGDSALYLCASSLDEEVSGNTIYFGEGSWLTVV.